Each of the 16 T cell receptor beta chains below was sequenced from the same sample in a study of cytomegalovirus exposure and HLA in healthy donors. 13 Jbeta primers and 60 Vbeta primers were used for the PCR. The assay was immunoSEQ multiplex PCR, and TCRdb's table has in-frame clones only and misses some. Among more than 100,000 clones, under 90% were seen once, and the ten largest hold 8.5% to 10%. Sequencing was carried out using PBMCs. The receptors were sampled from a female donor in good health and CMV-seropositive.

The chain links TRBV28 to TRBJ2-5, with 9 bases matching TRBD1. CDR1 is MDHEN and CDR2 is SYDVKM in the germline V gene. The CDR3 loop spans 16 amino acids. J lost 3 bases, V lost 6 bases, and 11 bases had no gene match. For the CDR3, the DNA is TGTGCCAGCAGGCTAAGGACAGGGGCGGGGAAAGAGACCCAGTACTTC. Translating gives CASRLRTGAGKETQYF.

The rearrangement uses TRBV18 and TRBJ2-1, with 8 bases lining up with TRBD1. V trimming: 6 bases; J trimming: 1 base; junction bases outside the gene matches: 8. The CDR3 is made up of 16 amino acids. Germline V gene data show CDR1 as KGHSH and CDR2 as LQKENI. CDR3 sequence: CASSLGTGESYNEQFF. CDR3 DNA: TGTGCCAGCTCCCTAGGGACAGGCGAGTCCTACAATGAGCAGTTCTTC. The full variable domain, its missing parts supplied by reference TRBV18 and TRBJ2-1, is NAGVMQNPRHLVRRRGQEARLRCSPMKGHSHVYWYRQLPEEGLKFMVYLQKENIIDESGMPKERFSAEFPKEGPSILRIQQVVRGDSAAYFCASSLGTGESYNEQFFGPGTRLTVL.

This chain uses TRBV7-9 with TRBJ1-4, with a tentative D call TRBD1 (6 bases). The CDR3 consists of 14 residues. The V gene's germline CDR1 is SEHNR and CDR2 FQNEAQ (reference sequence). Trimming took off 5 bases at V and 5 bases at J, with 12 bases between the two ends. CDR3 DNA sequence: TGTGCCAGCAGCCTGGGGGCAGGGAATGAAAAACTGTTTTTT. Translated: CASSLGAGNEKLFF.

The rearrangement joins TRBV27 to TRBJ2-1; TRBD2 matches 10 bases. The CDR3 consists of 18 residues. In germline, CDR1 is MNHEY, CDR2 SMNVEV (reference sequence). The trim removed 1 base at V and 4 bases at J, leaving 10 bases unmatched. The CDR3 reads CASSLWRAGGPVYNEQFF. For the CDR3, the DNA is TGTGCCAGCAGTTTATGGCGAGCGGGGGGGCCGGTTTACAATGAGCAGTTCTTC.

The V gene is TRBV6-5, the J gene TRBJ1-1; D remains unclear. The length of the CDR3 is 13 residues. Trimming shortened V by 3 bases and J by 3 bases, and 8 bases separated the two germline ends. CDR1 is MNHEY, CDR2 SVGAGI, per germline. The CDR3 region is CASSYTQYTEAFF. The DNA for the CDR3 is TGTGCCAGCAGTTATACGCAGTACACTGAAGCTTTCTTT.

This rearrangement joins TRBV6-6 to TRBJ2-5; 9 bases line up with TRBD2. Losses at the gene ends were 6 bases for V and 5 bases for J; bases not matched to a gene: 13. Looked up from germline, CDR1 is MNHNY and CDR2 is SVGAGI (reference sequence). This CDR3 region has 16 residues. The CDR3 DNA is TGTGCCAGCAGCCCCATAGCGGGGGCATCATGGGAGACCCAGTACTTC. Residues: CASSPIAGASWETQYF.

V usage is TRBV19 and J usage is TRBJ2-1; D remains ambiguous. This CDR3 has 12 amino acids. The V end was cut by 3 bases, the J end by 6 bases, with 6 bases between. In germline, CDR1 is LNHDA, CDR2 SQIVND (reference sequence). The CDR3 here is CASSIQVNEQFF. The CDR3 bases are TGTGCCAGTAGTATTCAGGTCAATGAGCAGTTCTTC.

The rearrangement uses TRBV6-1 and TRBJ2-1; TRBD1 might be the D (5 bases). The CDR3 runs 17 residues. Trimming left V 0 bases short and J 0 bases short, with 12 bases between. CDR1 is MNHNS and CDR2 is SASEGT in the germline V gene. The CDR3 region has the DNA TGTGCCAGCAGTGAAGCAGGGGCTGTGCGCTCCTACAATGAGCAGTTCTTC. This sequence encodes CASSEAGAVRSYNEQFF.

The J gene is TRBJ2-7, the V gene TRBV4-3; weak D call: TRBD1 (6 bases). Between the trimmed V and J ends, which lost 2 bases and 2 bases, there was a span of 16 bases. The CDR3 is made up of 16 amino acids. CDR1 is LGHNA, CDR2 YSLEER, per germline. For the CDR3, the DNA is TGCGCCAGCAGCCAATGGTTTGAACAGGGCACCTACGAGCAGTACTTC. Encoded protein: CASSQWFEQGTYEQYF.

The chain couples TRBV10-3 to TRBJ2-1; D unclear. The germline V gene encodes CDR1 ENHRY and CDR2 SYGVKD. The V gene lost 3 bases and the J gene lost 8 bases, with 8 bases spanning the gap. The CDR3 is made up of 12 amino acids. The CDR3 loop reads CAISDRRDEQFF. The CDR3 DNA reads TGTGCCATCAGTGATAGGAGAGATGAGCAGTTCTTC.

The chain couples TRBV5-1 to TRBJ2-5; 10 nucleotides match TRBD2. V gave up 0 bases and J gave up 11 bases; unmatched junction bases: 10. The length of the CDR3 is 15 residues. In germline, CDR1 is SGHRS, CDR2 YFSETQ. The CDR3 loop is CASSLAGTSGMAQYF. The CDR3 region has the DNA TGCGCCAGCAGCTTGGCCGGAACTAGCGGGATGGCTCAGTACTTC.

The chain links TRBV6-1 to TRBJ1-5; a possible D gene is TRBD1 (5 bases). The V gene lost 6 bases and the J gene lost 6 bases, with 15 bases spanning the gap. In germline, CDR1 is MNHNS, CDR2 SASEGT. The CDR3 has 14 amino acids. The CDR3 nucleotides are TGTGCCAGCAGACCAGACCCGGGGGGTCAGCCCCAGCATTTT. Translation gives CASRPDPGGQPQHF.

This chain links TRBV11-2 with TRBJ2-7; perhaps TRBD1 as D (5 bases). The CDR3 extends over 13 amino acids. V was pared by 3 bases and J by 7 bases, with 13 bases between. The germline V gene encodes CDR1 SGHAT and CDR2 FQNNGV. The CDR3: CASSFRGPREQYF. Here the CDR3 DNA reads TGTGCCAGCAGCTTTAGGGGCCCCCGGGAGCAGTACTTC.

The rearrangement uses TRBV6-5 and TRBJ2-5; a possible D gene is TRBD1 (5 bases). Trimming pared 0 bases from V and 4 bases from J, leaving 9 bases between. Germline V CDR1 and CDR2: MNHEY, SVGAGI. The CDR3 sequence is 14 residues long. CDR3 nucleotides: TGTGCCAGCAGTTACTCGGCAGGGCCAGAGACCCAGTACTTC. Its protein product is CASSYSAGPETQYF.

This rearrangement joins TRBV25-1 to TRBJ2-7, with D possibly TRBD2 on 5 matching bases. The ends were cut back, 7 bases at V and 5 bases at J, with 12 bases in the middle. The germline gives CDR1 MGHDK, CDR2 SYGVNS. The length of the CDR3 is 12 residues. The DNA for the CDR3 is TGTGCCAGCACCTCTTACGGGGACGAGCAGTACTTC. Translating it yields CASTSYGDEQYF.

The chain couples TRBV6-5 to TRBJ1-6; unclear D gene. The germline CDR1 and CDR2 sequences are MNHEY and SVGAGI. The length of the CDR3 is 15 residues. V lost 0 bases to trimming and J lost 9 bases, with 12 bases between them. CDR3 sequence (DNA): TGTGCCAGCAGTTACTCACCCGGGGTGGGTTCACCCCTCCACTTT. It encodes CASSYSPGVGSPLHF.